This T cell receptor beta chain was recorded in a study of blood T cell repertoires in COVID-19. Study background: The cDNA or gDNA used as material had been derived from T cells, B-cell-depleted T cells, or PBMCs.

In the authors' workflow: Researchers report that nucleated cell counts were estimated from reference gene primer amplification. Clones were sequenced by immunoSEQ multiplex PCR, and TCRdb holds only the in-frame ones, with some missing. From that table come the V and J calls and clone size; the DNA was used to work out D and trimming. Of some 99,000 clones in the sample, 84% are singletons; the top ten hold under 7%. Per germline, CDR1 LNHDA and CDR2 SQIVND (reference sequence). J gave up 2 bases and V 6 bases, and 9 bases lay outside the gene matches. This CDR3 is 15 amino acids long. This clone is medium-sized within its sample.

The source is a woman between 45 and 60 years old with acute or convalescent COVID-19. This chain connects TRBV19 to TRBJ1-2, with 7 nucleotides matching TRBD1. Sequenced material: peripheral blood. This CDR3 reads CASSTTGEANYGYTF. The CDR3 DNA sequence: TGTGCCAGTAGCACCACAGGGGAAGCGAACTATGGCTACACCTTC.